This T cell receptor beta chain comes out of a study of quantifying T cell responses using KT2 cells. Study information: RNA was reverse transcribed with TCR alpha and beta constant-region primers. Under optimum conditions, T4 ligation efficiency was estimated at more than 8.5%. The second PCR ran as a qPCR until a predetermined fluorescence threshold was reached.

Known numbers of the T cell clone KT2 were added to PBMC. A range of KT2-to-PBMC ratios was made using fixed PBMC numbers. This clonotype has just a few counts. The cDNA 3' end received a ligated oligonucleotide with a UMI. First-round PCR used four to five cycles and beta primers RC1.1 and RC1.2 covering TRBC1 and TRBC2. TCRdb recomputed calls from the UMI-ligation and nested PCR reads with MiXCR, one row per CDR3 protein. The table lists 31,000 or so distinct CDR3 sequences, 9% to 12% of them singletons, with 8.5% to 10% in the top ten. The CDR3 loop spans 13 amino acids. Trimming left V 10 bases short and J 5 bases short, with 14 bases between.

This chain joins TRBV12-3 or TRBV12-4 and TRBJ1-4, with D uncertain. Sequenced: PBMCs spiked with cells of the T cell clone KT2. This clonotype was sampled from a human donor. CDR3 protein: CATSGPENEKLFF. In DNA, the CDR3 is TGTGCCACTTCGGGCCCAGAAAATGAAAAACTGTTTTTT.